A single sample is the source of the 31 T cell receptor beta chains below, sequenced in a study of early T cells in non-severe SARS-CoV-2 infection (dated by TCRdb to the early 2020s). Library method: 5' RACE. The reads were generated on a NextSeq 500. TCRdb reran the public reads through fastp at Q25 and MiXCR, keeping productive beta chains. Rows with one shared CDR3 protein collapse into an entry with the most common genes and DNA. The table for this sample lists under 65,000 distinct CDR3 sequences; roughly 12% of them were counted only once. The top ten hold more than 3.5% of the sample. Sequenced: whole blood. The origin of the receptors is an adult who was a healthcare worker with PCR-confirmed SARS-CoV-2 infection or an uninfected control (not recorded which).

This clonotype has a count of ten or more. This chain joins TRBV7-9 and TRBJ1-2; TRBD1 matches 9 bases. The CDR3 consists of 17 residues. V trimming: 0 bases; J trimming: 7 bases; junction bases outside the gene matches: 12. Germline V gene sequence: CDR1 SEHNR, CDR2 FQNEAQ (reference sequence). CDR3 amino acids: CASSLAESGQGISGYTF. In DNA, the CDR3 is TGTGCCAGCAGCTTAGCGGAGTCTGGACAGGGGATTTCTGGCTACACCTTC.

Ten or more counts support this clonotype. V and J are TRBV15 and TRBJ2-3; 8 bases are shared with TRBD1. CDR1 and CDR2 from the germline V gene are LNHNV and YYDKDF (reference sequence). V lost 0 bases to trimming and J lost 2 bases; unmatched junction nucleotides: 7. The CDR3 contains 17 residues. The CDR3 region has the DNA TGTGCCACCAGCAGAGATACTGGGACAGGTACCACAGATACGCAGTATTTT. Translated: CATSRDTGTGTTDTQYF.

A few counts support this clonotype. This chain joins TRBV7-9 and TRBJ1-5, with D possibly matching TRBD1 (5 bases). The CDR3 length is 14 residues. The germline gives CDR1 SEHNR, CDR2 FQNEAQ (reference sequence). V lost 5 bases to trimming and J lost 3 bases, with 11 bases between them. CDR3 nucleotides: TGTGCCAGCAGCCTCGACAGCAACAATCAGCCCCAGCATTTT. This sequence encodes CASSLDSNNQPQHF.

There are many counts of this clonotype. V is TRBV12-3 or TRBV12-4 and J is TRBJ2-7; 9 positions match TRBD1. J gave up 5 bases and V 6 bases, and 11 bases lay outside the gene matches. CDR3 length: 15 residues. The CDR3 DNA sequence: TGTGCCAGCAGCCCAGCCGGGACAGGGTACCACGAGCAGTACTTC. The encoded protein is CASSPAGTGYHEQYF.

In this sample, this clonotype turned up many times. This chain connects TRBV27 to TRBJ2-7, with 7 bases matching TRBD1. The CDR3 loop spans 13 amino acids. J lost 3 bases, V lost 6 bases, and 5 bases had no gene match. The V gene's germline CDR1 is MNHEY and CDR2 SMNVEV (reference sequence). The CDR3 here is CASSPGQFYEQYF. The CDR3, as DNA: TGTGCCAGCAGCCCGGGACAGTTCTACGAGCAGTACTTC.

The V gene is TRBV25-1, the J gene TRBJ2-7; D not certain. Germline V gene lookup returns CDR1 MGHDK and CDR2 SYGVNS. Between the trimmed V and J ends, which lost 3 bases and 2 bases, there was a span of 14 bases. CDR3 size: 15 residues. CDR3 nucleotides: TGTGCCAGCAGTGACCCCCGGCTAGGAGCCTACGAGCAGTACTTC. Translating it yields CASSDPRLGAYEQYF.

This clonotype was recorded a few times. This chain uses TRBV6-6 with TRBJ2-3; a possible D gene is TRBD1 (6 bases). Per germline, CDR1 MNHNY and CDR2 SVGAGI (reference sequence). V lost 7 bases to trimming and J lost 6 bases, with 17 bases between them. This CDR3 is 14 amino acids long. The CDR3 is CASTGTPPEDTQYF. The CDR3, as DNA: TGTGCCAGCACTGGGACACCTCCAGAGGATACGCAGTATTTT.

The chain's CDR3 is CSVGTSGYNEQFF. CDR3 in DNA: TGCAGCGTGGGGACTAGCGGCTACAATGAGCAGTTCTTC. This rearrangement joins TRBV29-1 to TRBJ2-1; 11 bases match TRBD2. The CDR3 spans 13 residues. With 6 bases clipped from V and 3 bases from J, the junction kept 1 base outside the gene matches. CDR1 SQVTM and CDR2 ANQGSEA come from the germline V gene.

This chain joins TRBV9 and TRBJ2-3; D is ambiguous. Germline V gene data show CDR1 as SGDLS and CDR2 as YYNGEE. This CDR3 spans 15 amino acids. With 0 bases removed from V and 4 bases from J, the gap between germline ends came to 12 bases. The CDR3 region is CASSVGGLPPDTQYF. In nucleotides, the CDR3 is TGTGCCAGCAGCGTAGGCGGCCTTCCCCCAGATACGCAGTATTTT.

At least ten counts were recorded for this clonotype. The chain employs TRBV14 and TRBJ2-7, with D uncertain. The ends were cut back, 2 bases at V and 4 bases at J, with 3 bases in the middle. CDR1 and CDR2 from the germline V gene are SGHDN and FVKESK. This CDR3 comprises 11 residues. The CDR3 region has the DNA TGTGCCAGCAGCCAACGGTACGAGCAGTACTTC. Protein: CASSQRYEQYF.

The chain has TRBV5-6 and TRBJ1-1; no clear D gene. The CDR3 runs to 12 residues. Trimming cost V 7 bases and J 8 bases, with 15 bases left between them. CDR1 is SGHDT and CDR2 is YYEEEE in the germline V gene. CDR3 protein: CASGPNGLEAFF. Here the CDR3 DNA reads TGTGCCAGCGGCCCGAACGGGTTAGAAGCTTTCTTT.

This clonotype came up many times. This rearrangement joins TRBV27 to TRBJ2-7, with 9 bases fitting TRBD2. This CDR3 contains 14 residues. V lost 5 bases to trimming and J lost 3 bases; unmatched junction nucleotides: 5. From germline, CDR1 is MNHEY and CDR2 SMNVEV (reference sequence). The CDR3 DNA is TGTGCCAGCAGTCCGGGGACTAGCCTCTACGAGCAGTACTTC. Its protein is CASSPGTSLYEQYF.

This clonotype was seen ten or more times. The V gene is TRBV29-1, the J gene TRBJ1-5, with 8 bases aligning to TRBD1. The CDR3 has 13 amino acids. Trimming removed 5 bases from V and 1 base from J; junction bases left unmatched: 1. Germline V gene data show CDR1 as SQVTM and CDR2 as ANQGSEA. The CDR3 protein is CSVRQGSNQPQHF. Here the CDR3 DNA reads TGCAGCGTTCGACAGGGGAGCAATCAGCCCCAGCATTTT. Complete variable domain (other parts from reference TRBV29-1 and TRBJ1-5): SAVISQKPSRDICQRGTSLTIQCQVDSQVTMMFWYRQQPGQSLTLIATANQGSEATYESGFVIDKFPISRPNLTFSTLTVSNMSPEDSSIYLCSVRQGSNQPQHFGDGTRLSIL.

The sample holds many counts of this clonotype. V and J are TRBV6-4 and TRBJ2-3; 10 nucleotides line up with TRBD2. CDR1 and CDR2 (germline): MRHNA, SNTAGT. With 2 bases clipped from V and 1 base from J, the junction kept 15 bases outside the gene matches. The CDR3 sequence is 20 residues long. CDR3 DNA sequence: TGTGCCAGCAGTGACCAGAGCTTAGCGGGAGGACTCTTGGGCACAGATACGCAGTATTTT. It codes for CASSDQSLAGGLLGTDTQYF.

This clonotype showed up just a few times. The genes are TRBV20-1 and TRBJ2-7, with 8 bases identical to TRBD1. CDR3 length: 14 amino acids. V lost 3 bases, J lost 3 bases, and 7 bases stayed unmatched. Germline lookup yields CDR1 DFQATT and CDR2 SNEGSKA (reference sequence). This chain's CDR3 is CSARAPRGHYEQYF. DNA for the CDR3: TGCAGTGCTAGGGCCCCCAGGGGGCACTACGAGCAGTACTTC.

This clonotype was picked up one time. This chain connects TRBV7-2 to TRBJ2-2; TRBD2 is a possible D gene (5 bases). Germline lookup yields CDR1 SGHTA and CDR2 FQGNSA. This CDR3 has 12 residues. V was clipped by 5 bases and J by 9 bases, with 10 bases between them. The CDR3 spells CASSPAGRELFF. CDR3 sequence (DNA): TGTGCCAGCAGCCCGGCCGGGAGGGAGCTGTTTTTT.

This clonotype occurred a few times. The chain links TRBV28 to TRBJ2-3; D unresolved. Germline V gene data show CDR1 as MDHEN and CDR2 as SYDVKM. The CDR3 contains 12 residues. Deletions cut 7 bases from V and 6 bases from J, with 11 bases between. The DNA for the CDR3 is TGTGCCAGCAAGGACCTCACGGATACGCAGTATTTT. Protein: CASKDLTDTQYF.

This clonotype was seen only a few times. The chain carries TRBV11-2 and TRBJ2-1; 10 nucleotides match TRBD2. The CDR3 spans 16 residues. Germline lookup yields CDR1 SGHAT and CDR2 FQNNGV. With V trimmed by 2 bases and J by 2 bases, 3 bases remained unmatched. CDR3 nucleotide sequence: TGTGCCAGCAGCTTATCCGGGACTAGCGCCTACAATGAGCAGTTCTTC. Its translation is CASSLSGTSAYNEQFF.

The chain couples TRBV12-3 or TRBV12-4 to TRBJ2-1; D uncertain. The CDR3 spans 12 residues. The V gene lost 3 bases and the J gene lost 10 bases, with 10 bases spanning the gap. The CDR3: CASSLIYGEQFF. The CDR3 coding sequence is TGTGCCAGCAGTTTGATCTACGGGGAGCAGTTCTTC.

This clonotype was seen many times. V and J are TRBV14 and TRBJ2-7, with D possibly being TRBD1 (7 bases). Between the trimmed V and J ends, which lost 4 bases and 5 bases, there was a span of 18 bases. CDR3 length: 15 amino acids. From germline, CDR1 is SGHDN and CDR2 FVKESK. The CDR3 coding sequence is TGTGCCAGCAGCCTCTTCCGGCAGGGGGAGGACGAGCAGTACTTC. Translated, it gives CASSLFRQGEDEQYF.

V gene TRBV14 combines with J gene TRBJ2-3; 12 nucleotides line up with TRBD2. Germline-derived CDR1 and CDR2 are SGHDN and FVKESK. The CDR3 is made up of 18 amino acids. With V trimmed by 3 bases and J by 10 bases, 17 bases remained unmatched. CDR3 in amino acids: CASSQRNPRTSGMRAQYF. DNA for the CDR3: TGTGCCAGCAGCCAGCGAAACCCAAGGACTAGCGGGATGAGGGCGCAGTATTTT.

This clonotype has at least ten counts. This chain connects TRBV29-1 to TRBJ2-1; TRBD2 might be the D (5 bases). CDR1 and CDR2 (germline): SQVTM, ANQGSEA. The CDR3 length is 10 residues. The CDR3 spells CSFKGGEQFF. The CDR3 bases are TGCAGTTTTAAAGGAGGAGAGCAGTTCTTC.

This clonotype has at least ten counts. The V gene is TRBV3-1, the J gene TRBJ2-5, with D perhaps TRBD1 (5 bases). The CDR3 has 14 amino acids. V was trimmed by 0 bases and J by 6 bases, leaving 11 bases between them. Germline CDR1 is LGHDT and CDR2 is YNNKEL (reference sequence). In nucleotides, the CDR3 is TGTGCCAGCAGCCAAGACCGCAGGGCAAAGACCCAGTACTTC. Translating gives CASSQDRRAKTQYF.

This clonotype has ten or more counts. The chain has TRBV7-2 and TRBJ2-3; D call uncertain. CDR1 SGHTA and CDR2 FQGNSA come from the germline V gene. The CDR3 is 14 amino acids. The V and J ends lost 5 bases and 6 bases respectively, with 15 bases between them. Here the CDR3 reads CASSPVRTVDTQYF. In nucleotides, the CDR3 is TGTGCCAGCAGCCCGGTGAGGACCGTGGATACGCAGTATTTT. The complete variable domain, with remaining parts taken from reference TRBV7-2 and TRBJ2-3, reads GAGVSQSPSNKVTEKGKDVELRCDPISGHTALYWYRQSLGQGLEFLIYFQGNSAPDKSGLPSDRFSAERTGGSVSTLTIQRTQQEDSAVYLCASSPVRTVDTQYFGPGTRLTVL.

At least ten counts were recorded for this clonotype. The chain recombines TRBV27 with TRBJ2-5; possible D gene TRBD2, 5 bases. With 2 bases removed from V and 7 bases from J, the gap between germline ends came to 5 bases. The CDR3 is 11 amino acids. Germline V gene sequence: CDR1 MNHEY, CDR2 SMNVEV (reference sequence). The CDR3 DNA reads TGTGCCAGCAGTTTAGGAGGGACCCAGTACTTC. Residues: CASSLGGTQYF.

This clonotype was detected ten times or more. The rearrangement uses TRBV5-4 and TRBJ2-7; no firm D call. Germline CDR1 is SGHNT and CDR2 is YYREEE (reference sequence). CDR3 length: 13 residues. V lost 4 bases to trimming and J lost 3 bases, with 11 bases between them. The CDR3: CASSISASYEQYF. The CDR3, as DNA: TGTGCCAGCAGCATCTCGGCTAGCTACGAGCAGTACTTC.

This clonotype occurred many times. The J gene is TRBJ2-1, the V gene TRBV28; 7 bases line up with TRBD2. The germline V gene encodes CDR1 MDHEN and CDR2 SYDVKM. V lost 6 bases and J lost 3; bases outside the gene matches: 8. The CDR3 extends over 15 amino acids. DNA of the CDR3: TGTGCCAGCAGCATCATAGCGGGCAACTACAATGAGCAGTTCTTC. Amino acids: CASSIIAGNYNEQFF.

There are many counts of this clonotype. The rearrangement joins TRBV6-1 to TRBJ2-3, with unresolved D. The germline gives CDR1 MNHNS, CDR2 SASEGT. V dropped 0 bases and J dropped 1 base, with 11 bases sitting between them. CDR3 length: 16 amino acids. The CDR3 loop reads CASSEAWTDRTDTQYF. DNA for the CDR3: TGTGCCAGCAGTGAAGCCTGGACCGACCGCACAGATACGCAGTATTTT.

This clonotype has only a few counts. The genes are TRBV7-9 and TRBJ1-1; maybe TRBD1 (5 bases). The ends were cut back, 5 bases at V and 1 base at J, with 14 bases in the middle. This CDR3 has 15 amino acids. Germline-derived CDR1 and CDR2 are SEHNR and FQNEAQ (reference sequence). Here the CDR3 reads CASSQHGGANTEAFF. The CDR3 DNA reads TGTGCCAGCAGCCAACACGGGGGAGCGAACACTGAAGCTTTCTTT.

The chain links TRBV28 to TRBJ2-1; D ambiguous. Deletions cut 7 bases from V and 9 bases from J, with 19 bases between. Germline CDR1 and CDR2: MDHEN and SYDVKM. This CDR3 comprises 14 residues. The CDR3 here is CASTAQTHYGEQFF. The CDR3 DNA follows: TGTGCCAGCACCGCACAGACCCACTATGGTGAGCAGTTCTTC.

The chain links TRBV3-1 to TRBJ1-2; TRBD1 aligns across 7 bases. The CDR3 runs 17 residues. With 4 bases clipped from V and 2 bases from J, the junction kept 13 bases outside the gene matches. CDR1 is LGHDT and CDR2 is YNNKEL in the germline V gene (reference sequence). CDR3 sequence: CASSLFRGQASNYGYTF. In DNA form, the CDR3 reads TGTGCCAGCAGCCTTTTCCGAGGACAGGCGAGCAACTATGGCTACACCTTC.